The 22 T cell receptor beta chains below all came from one sample that was sequenced in a study of OX40 agonist ivuxolimab in advanced cancers. The library was built by means of the immunoSEQ multiplex PCR assay. TCRdb re-hosts the immuneACCESS table, in-frame sequences only. Its copies lack some clones; in the studies checked, an unresolved V gene accounts for under half of them, and the cause for the rest is not known. The sample yields 65,000 to 85,000 clones; roughly 80% were counted once. Of the sample, 2.4% falls within the top ten clones. The sequencing here drew on CD4+ or CD8+ T cells sorted from blood, taken in a trial of the OX40 agonist ivuxolimab. The receptors stem from an adult with an advanced solid tumor such as melanoma, head and neck, liver or kidney cancer.

V is TRBV5-1 and J is TRBJ1-3; D call uncertain. V lost 0 bases and J 8 bases, leaving 15 bases between the germline ends. The germline V gene encodes CDR1 SGHRS and CDR2 YFSETQ. This CDR3 comprises 15 residues. DNA of the CDR3: TGCGCCAGCAGCTTGGCCGGGCAGGTTCGGGACACCATATATTTT. Translated: CASSLAGQVRDTIYF.

V gene TRBV19 combines with J gene TRBJ2-1; 12 bases map to TRBD2. The CDR3 extends over 16 amino acids. Germline V gives CDR1 LNHDA, CDR2 SQIVND (reference sequence). Trimming at V came to 4 bases and at J to 2 bases, leaving 3 bases not matched to a gene. CDR3 DNA: TGTGCCAGTAGTACTCTAGCGGGAGGGCCCTACAATGAGCAGTTCTTC. Encoded protein: CASSTLAGGPYNEQFF.

The sample holds a few counts of this clone. This CDR3 is CASSQSGYEQFF. As DNA, the CDR3 is TGTGCCAGCAGCCAATCCGGGTATGAGCAGTTCTTC. This chain joins TRBV16 and TRBJ2-1; D is ambiguous. The CDR3 covers 12 residues. Trimming cost V 0 bases and J 8 bases, with 5 bases left between them. Germline V gene data show CDR1 as KGHSY and CDR2 as FQNENV.

This rearrangement joins TRBV5-1 to TRBJ2-3, with 12 bases matching TRBD2. The CDR3 is 19 amino acids. Germline lookup yields CDR1 SGHRS and CDR2 YFSETQ. V trimming: 3 bases; J trimming: 1 base; junction bases outside the gene matches: 12. The CDR3 DNA sequence: TGCGCCAGCAGCTGGGGCAGGGCTAGCGGGAGGGCCGGCACAGATACGCAGTATTTT. Amino acids: CASSWGRASGRAGTDTQYF.

This rearrangement joins TRBV7-9 to TRBJ1-5; D call uncertain. V dropped 5 bases and J dropped 0 bases, with 11 bases sitting between them. Germline values: CDR1 SEHNR, CDR2 FQNEAQ (reference sequence). This CDR3 contains 15 residues. The CDR3 loop reads CASSHWEHSNQPQHF. Written as DNA, the CDR3 is TGTGCCAGCAGCCATTGGGAACATAGCAATCAGCCCCAGCATTTT.

V is TRBV2 and J is TRBJ2-3, with TRBD2 identical over 8 bases. The V and J ends lost 6 bases and 9 bases, in that order; junction bases with no gene match: 23. The germline CDR1 and CDR2 sequences are SNHLY and FYNNEI. This CDR3 has 18 amino acids. Written as DNA, the CDR3 is TGTGCCAGCAGACCCGCCGCGGGGCAAGCGGGGGCCGAGGAGACGCAGTATTTT. Its translation is CASRPAAGQAGAEETQYF.

The chain couples TRBV9 to TRBJ2-1, with D perhaps matching TRBD2 (6 bases). The CDR3 spans 16 residues. The V gene lost 2 bases and the J gene lost 6 bases, with 18 bases spanning the gap. CDR1 is SGDLS, CDR2 YYNGEE, per germline. As DNA, the CDR3 is TGTGCCAGCAGCGTCGACCAACTAGCTGCATTCAATGAGCAGTTCTTC. Its protein product is CASSVDQLAAFNEQFF.

The chain has TRBV7-3 and TRBJ2-5; 10 bases map to TRBD2. The CDR3 covers 14 residues. Trimming cost V 2 bases and J 3 bases; bases outside gene matches: 0. Looked up from germline, CDR1 is SGHTA and CDR2 is FQGTGA. CDR3 sequence (DNA): TGTGCCAGCAGCTTAGGGACTAGCGAAGAGACCCAGTACTTC. This gives the protein CASSLGTSEETQYF.

V usage is TRBV4-3 and J usage is TRBJ1-4, with D unresolved. Germline CDR1 is LGHNA and CDR2 is YSLEER. This CDR3 has 14 amino acids. V lost 0 bases and J 4 bases, leaving 6 bases between the germline ends. CDR3 loop: CASSQDYLNEKLFF. CDR3 coding DNA: TGCGCCAGCAGCCAAGATTACCTTAATGAAAAACTGTTTTTT.

The V gene is TRBV7-6, the J gene TRBJ2-5, with D unresolved. This CDR3 spans 11 amino acids. Trimming cost V 6 bases and J 4 bases, with 6 bases left between them. Germline-derived CDR1 and CDR2 are SGHVS and FNYEAQ. The CDR3: CASSAGETQYF. The CDR3 region has the DNA TGTGCCAGCAGTGCTGGAGAGACCCAGTACTTC.

The rearrangement joins TRBV20-1 to TRBJ2-1; 9 nucleotides align to TRBD2. CDR1 and CDR2 (germline): DFQATT, SNEGSKA (reference sequence). The CDR3 has 11 amino acids. The CDR3 is CSLAGYNEQFF. For the CDR3, the DNA is TGCAGCCTAGCGGGGTACAATGAGCAGTTCTTC.

The rearrangement joins TRBV5-6 to TRBJ2-2; 8 bases are shared with TRBD2. Germline loops: CDR1 SGHDT, CDR2 YYEEEE. The CDR3 covers 16 residues. V trimming: 4 bases; J trimming: 1 base; junction bases outside the gene matches: 6. Written as DNA, the CDR3 is TGTGCCAGCAGCCCCATGACTAGCGAGAACACCGGGGAGCTGTTTTTT. It translates to CASSPMTSENTGELFF.

The chain links TRBV7-2 to TRBJ2-5; TRBD1 agrees at 9 bases. After removal of 6 bases from V and 4 bases from J, the junction contained 6 bases not matched to a gene. There are 14 residues in the CDR3. In germline, CDR1 is SGHTA, CDR2 FQGNSA. CDR3 sequence: CASSSRTGAETQYF. CDR3 bases: TGTGCCAGCAGTTCCCGGACAGGGGCAGAGACCCAGTACTTC.

This chain joins TRBV20-1 and TRBJ1-1; D not certain. Trimming pared 7 bases from V and 4 bases from J, leaving 10 bases between. The CDR3 consists of 11 residues. Germline V gives CDR1 DFQATT, CDR2 SNEGSKA (reference sequence). For the CDR3, the DNA is TGCAGTGAGGCTTCGCGCACTGAAGCTTTCTTT. Protein product: CSEASRTEAFF.

This clone has a handful of counts. The gene calls are TRBV19 and TRBJ1-1, with TRBD1 as a possible D gene (6 bases). Germline CDR1 reads LNHDA; CDR2 reads SQIVND (reference sequence). The ends were cut back, 3 bases at V and 5 bases at J, with 16 bases in the middle. The CDR3 is 15 residues long. The CDR3 DNA reads TGTGCCAGTAGTATGAAGGGGGGTTCGGGGACTGAAGCTTTCTTT. Translating gives CASSMKGGSGTEAFF.

The chain recombines TRBV2 with TRBJ1-3; 7 nucleotides align to TRBD1. The CDR3 has 12 amino acids. CDR1 is SNHLY, CDR2 FYNNEI, per germline. With 8 bases clipped from V and 8 bases from J, the junction kept 6 bases outside the gene matches. The CDR3 region is CASGEGADTIYF. CDR3 in DNA: TGTGCCAGCGGGGAGGGGGCCGACACCATATATTTT.

The chain joins TRBV6-1 to TRBJ2-5; 7 bases are a match to TRBD2. CDR1 and CDR2 (germline): MNHNS, SASEGT. Unmatched junction bases numbered 10, after V lost 8 bases and J lost 4 bases. This CDR3 has 14 amino acids. DNA for the CDR3: TGTGCCAGCGGATCGACTAGCTTCGGAGAGACCCAGTACTTC. Residues: CASGSTSFGETQYF.

The rearrangement uses TRBV10-3 and TRBJ2-3; D uncertain. Trimming left V 11 bases short and J 5 bases short, with 14 bases between. The CDR3 covers 12 residues. CDR1 and CDR2 from the germline V gene are ENHRY and SYGVKD. The CDR3 is CASGPGGDTQYF. CDR3 coding DNA: TGTGCCTCCGGCCCCGGCGGAGATACGCAGTATTTT.

This sequence joins TRBV19 and TRBJ2-3; unclear D gene. With 5 bases removed from V and 1 base from J, the gap between germline ends came to 4 bases. The germline V gene encodes CDR1 LNHDA and CDR2 SQIVND (reference sequence). This CDR3 has 12 residues. The CDR3 loop is CASSAGTDTQYF. In nucleotides, the CDR3 is TGTGCCAGTAGTGCAGGCACAGATACGCAGTATTTT. The whole variable domain, remainder taken from reference TRBV19 and TRBJ2-3, is DGGITQSPKYLFRKEGQNVTLSCEQNLNHDAMYWYRQDPGQGLRLIYYSQIVNDFQKGDIAEGYSVSREKKESFPLTVTSAQKNPTAFYLCASSAGTDTQYFGPGTRLTVL.

The chain joins TRBV30 to TRBJ2-1; no reliable D call. The germline CDR1 and CDR2 sequences are GTSNPN and SVGIG (reference sequence). This CDR3 spans 12 amino acids. CDR3 residues: CGLRRSYNEQFF. The DNA of the CDR3 is TGTGGCCTGAGGCGCTCCTACAATGAGCAGTTCTTC.

The rearrangement joins TRBV6-1 to TRBJ2-1; possible D gene TRBD1, 6 bases. Germline V CDR1 and CDR2: MNHNS, SASEGT. The CDR3 is 13 amino acids. Trimming left V 7 bases short and J 4 bases short, with 11 bases between. CDR3 DNA sequence: TGTGCCAGCATCCAGGACAGTTACAATGAGCAGTTCTTC. Encoded protein: CASIQDSYNEQFF.

On this clone: Other DNA sequences of this sample code for an identical CDR3. The chain combines TRBV19 with TRBJ1-5, with D unclear. In germline, CDR1 is LNHDA, CDR2 SQIVND (reference sequence). This CDR3 is 13 amino acids long. Trimming cost V 2 bases and J 4 bases, with 6 bases left between them. CDR3 sequence (DNA): TGTGCCAGTAGTATACGGCCGAATCAGCCCCAGCATTTT. Its translation: CASSIRPNQPQHF.